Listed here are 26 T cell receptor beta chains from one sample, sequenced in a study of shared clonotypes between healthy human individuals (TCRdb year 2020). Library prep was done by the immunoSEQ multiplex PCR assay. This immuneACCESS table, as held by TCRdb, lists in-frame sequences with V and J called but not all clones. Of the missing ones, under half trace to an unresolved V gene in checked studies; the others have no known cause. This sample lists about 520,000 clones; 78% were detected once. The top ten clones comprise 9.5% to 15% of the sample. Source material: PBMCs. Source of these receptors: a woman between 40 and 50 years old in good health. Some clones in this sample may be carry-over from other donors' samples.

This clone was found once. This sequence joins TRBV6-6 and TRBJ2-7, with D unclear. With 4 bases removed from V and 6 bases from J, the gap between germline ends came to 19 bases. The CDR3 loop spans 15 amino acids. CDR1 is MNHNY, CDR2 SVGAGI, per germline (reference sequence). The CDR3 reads CASSSTEPSVLEQYF. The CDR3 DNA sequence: TGTGCCAGCAGTTCCACGGAGCCCTCCGTTCTCGAGCAGTACTTC.

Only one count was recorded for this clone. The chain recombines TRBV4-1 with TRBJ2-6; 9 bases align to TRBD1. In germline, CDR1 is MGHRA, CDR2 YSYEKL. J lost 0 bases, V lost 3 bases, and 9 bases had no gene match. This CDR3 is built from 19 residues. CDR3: CASSQAPGQGASGANVLTF. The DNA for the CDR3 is TGCGCCAGCAGCCAGGCTCCGGGACAGGGCGCCTCTGGGGCCAACGTCCTGACTTTC.

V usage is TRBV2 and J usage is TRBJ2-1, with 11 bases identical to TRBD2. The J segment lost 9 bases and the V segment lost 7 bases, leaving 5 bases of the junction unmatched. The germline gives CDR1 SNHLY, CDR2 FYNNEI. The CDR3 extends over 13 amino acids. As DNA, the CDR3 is TGTGCCAGCACCGGGACTAGCGGTACTGAGCAGTTCTTC. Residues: CASTGTSGTEQFF.

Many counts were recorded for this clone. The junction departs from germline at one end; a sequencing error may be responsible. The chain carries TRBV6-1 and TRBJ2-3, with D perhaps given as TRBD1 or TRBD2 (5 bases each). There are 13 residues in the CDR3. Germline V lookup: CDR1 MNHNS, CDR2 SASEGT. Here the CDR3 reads CASSEGKGTRGNF. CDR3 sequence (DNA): TGTGCCAGCAGTGAAGGCAAAGGGACGAGAGGGAATTTT.

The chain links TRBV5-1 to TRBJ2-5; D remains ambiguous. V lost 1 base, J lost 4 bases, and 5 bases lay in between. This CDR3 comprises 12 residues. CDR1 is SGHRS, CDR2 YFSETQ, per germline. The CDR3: CASSLLRETQYF. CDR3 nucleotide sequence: TGCGCCAGCAGCTTGCTGCGAGAGACCCAGTACTTC.

The CDR3 region is CASSEFGRLGNTIYF. The DNA for the CDR3 is TGTGCCAGCAGTGAATTTGGCAGGCTTGGAAACACCATATATTTT. The J gene is TRBJ1-3, the V gene TRBV2; D not certain. CDR3 length: 15 amino acids. The germline gives CDR1 SNHLY, CDR2 FYNNEI. Trimming cost V 2 bases and J 3 bases, with 11 bases left between them. The complete variable domain, with remaining parts taken from reference TRBV2 and TRBJ1-3, reads EPEVTQTPSHQVTQMGQEVILRCVPISNHLYFYWYRQILGQKVEFLVSFYNNEISEKSEIFDDQFSVERPDGSNFTLKIRSTKLEDSAMYFCASSEFGRLGNTIYFGEGSWLTVV.

CDR3: CASSLRQMNTEAFF. Here the CDR3 DNA reads TGCGCCAGCAGCTTGCGACAGATGAACACTGAAGCTTTCTTT. V usage is TRBV5-1 and J usage is TRBJ1-1; D might be TRBD1 (5 bases). Germline V gene lookup returns CDR1 SGHRS and CDR2 YFSETQ. The CDR3 is 14 amino acids. V lost 1 base and J 0 bases, leaving 7 bases between the germline ends. Full variable domain (rest looked up from reference TRBV5-1 and TRBJ1-1): KAGVTQTPRYLIKTRGQQVTLSCSPISGHRSVSWYQQTPGQGLQFLFEYFSETQRNKGNFPGRFSGRQFSNSRSEMNVSTLELGDSALYLCASSLRQMNTEAFFGQGTRLTVV.

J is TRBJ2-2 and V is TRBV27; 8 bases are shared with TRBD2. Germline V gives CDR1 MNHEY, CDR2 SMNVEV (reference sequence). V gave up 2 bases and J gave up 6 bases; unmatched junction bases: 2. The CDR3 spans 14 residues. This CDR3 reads CASSLALAAGELFF. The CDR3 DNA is TGTGCCAGCAGTTTAGCACTAGCGGCCGGGGAGCTGTTTTTT.

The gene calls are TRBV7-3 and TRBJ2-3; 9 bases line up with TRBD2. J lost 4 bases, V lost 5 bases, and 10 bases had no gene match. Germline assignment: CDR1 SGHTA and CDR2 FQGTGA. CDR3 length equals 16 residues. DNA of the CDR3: TGTGCCAGCAGCCCCTCGGTGGCGGGAGGGGCAGATACGCAGTATTTT. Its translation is CASSPSVAGGADTQYF.

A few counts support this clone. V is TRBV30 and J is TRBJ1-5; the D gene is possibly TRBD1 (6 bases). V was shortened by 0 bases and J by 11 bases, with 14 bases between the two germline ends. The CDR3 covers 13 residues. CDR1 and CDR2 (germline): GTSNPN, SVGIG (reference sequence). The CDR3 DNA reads TGTGCCTGGAGTGTACGGGGGGGCCAAGCCCAGCATTTT. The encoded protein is CAWSVRGGQAQHF.

The CDR3 DNA reads as TGTGCCAGCAGCCAAGCCGAATACAGGGGGCGCTCAGGTAGTGGTGGCTACACCTTC. Translated: CASSQAEYRGRSGSGGYTF. The chain has TRBV7-8 and TRBJ1-2, with 9 bases matching TRBD1. Germline CDR1 is SGHVS and CDR2 is FQNEAQ. V trimming: 5 bases; J trimming: 7 bases; junction bases outside the gene matches: 23. This CDR3 spans 19 amino acids.

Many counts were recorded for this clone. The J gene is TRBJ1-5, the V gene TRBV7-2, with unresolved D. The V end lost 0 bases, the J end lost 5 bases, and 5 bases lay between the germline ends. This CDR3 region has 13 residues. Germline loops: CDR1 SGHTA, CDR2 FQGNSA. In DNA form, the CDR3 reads TGTGCCAGCAGCTTAGCGCCAGATCAGCCCCAGCATTTT. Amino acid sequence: CASSLAPDQPQHF.

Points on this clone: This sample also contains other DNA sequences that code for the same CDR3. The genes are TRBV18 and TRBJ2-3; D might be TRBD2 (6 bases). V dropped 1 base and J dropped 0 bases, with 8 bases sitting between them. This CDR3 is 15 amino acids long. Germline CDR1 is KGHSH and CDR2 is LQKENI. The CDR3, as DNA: TGTGCCAGCTCACCACTAGCGGCTAGCACAGATACGCAGTATTTT. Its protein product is CASSPLAASTDTQYF.

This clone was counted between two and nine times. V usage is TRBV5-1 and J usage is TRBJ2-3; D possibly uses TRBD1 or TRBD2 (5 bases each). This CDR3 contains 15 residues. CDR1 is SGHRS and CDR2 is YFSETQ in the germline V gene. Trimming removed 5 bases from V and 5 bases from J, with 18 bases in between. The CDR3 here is CASSQGLSRGDTQYF. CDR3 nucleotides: TGCGCCAGCAGTCAAGGACTCTCGAGGGGAGATACGCAGTATTTT. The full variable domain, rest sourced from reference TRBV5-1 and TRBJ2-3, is KAGVTQTPRYLIKTRGQQVTLSCSPISGHRSVSWYQQTPGQGLQFLFEYFSETQRNKGNFPGRFSGRQFSNSRSEMNVSTLELGDSALYLCASSQGLSRGDTQYFGPGTRLTVL.

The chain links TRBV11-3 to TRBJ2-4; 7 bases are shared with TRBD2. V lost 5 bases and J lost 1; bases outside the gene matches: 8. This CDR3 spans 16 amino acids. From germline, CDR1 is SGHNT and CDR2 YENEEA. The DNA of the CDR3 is TGTGCCAGCAGCCCCTGGGGGGGAGAGGCCAAAAACATTCAGTACTTC. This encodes CASSPWGGEAKNIQYF.

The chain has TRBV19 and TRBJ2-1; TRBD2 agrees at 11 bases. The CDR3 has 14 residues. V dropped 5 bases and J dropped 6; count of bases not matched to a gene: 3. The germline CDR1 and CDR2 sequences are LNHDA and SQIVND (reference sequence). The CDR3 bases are TGTGCCAGTAGTGATAGCGGGAGGGCCAATGAGCAGTTCTTC. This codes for CASSDSGRANEQFF.

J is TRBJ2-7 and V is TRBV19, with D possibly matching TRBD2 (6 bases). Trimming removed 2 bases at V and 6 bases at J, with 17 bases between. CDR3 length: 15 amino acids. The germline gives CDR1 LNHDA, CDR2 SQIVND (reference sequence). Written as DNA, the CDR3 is TGTGCCAGTAGTATAAGGTCACTAGCATCTTCCGAGCAGTACTTC. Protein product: CASSIRSLASSEQYF.

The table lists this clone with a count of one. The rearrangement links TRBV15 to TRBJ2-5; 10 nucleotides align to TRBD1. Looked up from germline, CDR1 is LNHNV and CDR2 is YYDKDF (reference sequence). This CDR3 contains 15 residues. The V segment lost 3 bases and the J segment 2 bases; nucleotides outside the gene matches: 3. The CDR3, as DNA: TGTGCCACCAGCAGGACAGGGGGCCTACAAGAGACCCAGTACTTC. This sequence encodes CATSRTGGLQETQYF.

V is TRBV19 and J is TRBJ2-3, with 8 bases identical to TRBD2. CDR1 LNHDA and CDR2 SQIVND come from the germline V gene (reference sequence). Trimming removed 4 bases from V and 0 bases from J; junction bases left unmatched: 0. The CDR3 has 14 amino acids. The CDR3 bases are TGTGCCAGTAGTACTAGCGGGAGCACAGATACGCAGTATTTT. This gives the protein CASSTSGSTDTQYF.

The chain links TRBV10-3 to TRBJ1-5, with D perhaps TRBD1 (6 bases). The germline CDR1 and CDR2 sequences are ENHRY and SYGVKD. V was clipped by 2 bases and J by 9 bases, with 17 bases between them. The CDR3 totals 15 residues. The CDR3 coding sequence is TGTGCCATCAGTGAGGGACAGTGGTCAAGGGGGCCCCAGCATTTT. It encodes CAISEGQWSRGPQHF.

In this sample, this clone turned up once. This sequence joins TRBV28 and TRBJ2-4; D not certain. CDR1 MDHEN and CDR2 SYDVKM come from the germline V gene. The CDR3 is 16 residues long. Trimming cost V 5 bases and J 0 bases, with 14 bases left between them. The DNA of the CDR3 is TGTGCCAGCAGTCCGGCACATGGGCTAGCCAAAAACATTCAGTACTTC. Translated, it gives CASSPAHGLAKNIQYF. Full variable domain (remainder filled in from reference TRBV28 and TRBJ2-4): DVKVTQSSRYLVKRTGEKVFLECVQDMDHENMFWYRQDPGLGLRLIYFSYDVKMKEKGDIPEGYSVSREKKERFSLILESASTNQTSMYLCASSPAHGLAKNIQYFGAGTRLSVL.

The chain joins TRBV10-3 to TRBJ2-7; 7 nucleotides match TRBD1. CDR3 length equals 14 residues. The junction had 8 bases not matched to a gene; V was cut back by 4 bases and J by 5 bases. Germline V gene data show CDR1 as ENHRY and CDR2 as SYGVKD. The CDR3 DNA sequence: TGTGCCATCAGTGTCGACAGGGAACTCAACGAGCAGTACTTC. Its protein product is CAISVDRELNEQYF.

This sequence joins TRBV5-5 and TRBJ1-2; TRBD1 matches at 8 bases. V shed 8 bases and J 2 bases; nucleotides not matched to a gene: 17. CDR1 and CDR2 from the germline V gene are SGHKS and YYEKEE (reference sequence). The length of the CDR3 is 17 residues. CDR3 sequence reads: CASTDRGSLGPNYGYTF. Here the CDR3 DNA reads TGTGCCAGTACCGACAGGGGTTCGTTGGGGCCCAACTATGGCTACACCTTC.

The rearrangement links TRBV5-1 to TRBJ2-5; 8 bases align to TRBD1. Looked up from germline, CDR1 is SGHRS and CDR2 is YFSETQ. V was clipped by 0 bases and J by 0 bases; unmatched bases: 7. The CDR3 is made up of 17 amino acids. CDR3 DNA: TGCGCCAGCAGCTTGGGGGCCGGGACAGGTCACCAAGAGACCCAGTACTTC. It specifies CASSLGAGTGHQETQYF. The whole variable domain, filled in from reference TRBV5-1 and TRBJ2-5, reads KAGVTQTPRYLIKTRGQQVTLSCSPISGHRSVSWYQQTPGQGLQFLFEYFSETQRNKGNFPGRFSGRQFSNSRSEMNVSTLELGDSALYLCASSLGAGTGHQETQYFGPGTRLLVL.

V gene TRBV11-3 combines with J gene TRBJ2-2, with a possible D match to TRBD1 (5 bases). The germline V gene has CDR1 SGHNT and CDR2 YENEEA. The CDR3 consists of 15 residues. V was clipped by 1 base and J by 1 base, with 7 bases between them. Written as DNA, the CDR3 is TGTGCCAGCAGCTTAGGCAGGGAGAACACCGGGGAGCTGTTTTTT. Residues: CASSLGRENTGELFF.

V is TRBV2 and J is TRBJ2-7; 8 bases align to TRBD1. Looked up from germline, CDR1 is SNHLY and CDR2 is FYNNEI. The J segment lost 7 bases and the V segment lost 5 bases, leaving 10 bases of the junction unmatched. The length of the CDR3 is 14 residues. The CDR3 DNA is TGTGCCAGCAGTCAGGGACAGGTTCTTCGAGAGCAGTACTTC. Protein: CASSQGQVLREQYF.